This is a list of T cell receptor beta chains from one sample in a study of blood T cell repertoires in COVID-19. TCRdb's table, derived via immunoSEQ multiplex PCR, lists solely in-frame clones and lacks some. The profile shows 45,000 to 55,000 clones, approximately 90% of them singletons. The sample consisted of peripheral blood. These TCRs come from an elderly woman with acute or convalescent COVID-19. Both conserved end residues are part of each CDR3. The order of the fields is J gene, V gene, D gene, clone size, CDR3 protein, CDR3 DNA. D genes are given only for firm matches. Some rows mark clone size as missing; the rest say once, few, many or name a class of expanded clone.

TRBJ2-1 TRBV10-1 TRBD2 - CASSLLAGGSSYNEQFF TGCGCCAGCAGCCTACTAGCGGGGGGTTCCTCCTACAATGAGCAGTTCTTC
TRBJ2-2 TRBV5-5 TRBD2 - CASSLVGGDVGTGELFF TGTGCCAGCAGCTTGGTGGGAGGGGACGTAGGGACCGGGGAGCTGTTTTTT
TRBJ1-2 TRBV6-5 TRBD1 once CASSSTYTGGGGYTF TGTGCCAGCAGTTCTACCTATACAGGGGGTGGTGGCTACACCTTC
TRBJ1-2 TRBV2 - - CASSDPDRNYGYTF TGTGCCAGCAGTGACCCTGACAGAAACTATGGCTACACCTTC
TRBJ2-1 TRBV19 - - CASTTRSYNEQFF TGTGCCAGTACGACACGCTCCTACAATGAGCAGTTCTTC
TRBJ1-4 TRBV5-1 - once CASSSSGENEKLFF TGCGCCAGCAGCTCCTCGGGGGAGAATGAAAAACTGTTTTTT
TRBJ2-5 TRBV5-1 - - CASSFQGLGETQYF TGCGCCAGCAGCTTCCAGGGTCTGGGGGAGACCCAGTACTTC
TRBJ1-2 TRBV15 - - CATSRGGVGGLGYTF TGTGCCACCAGCAGAGGGGGCGTAGGGGGTTTGGGCTACACCTTC
TRBJ2-1 TRBV11-1 - - CASSSPGHPGDEQFF TGTGCCAGCAGTTCACCGGGACACCCTGGGGATGAGCAGTTCTTC
TRBJ1-6 TRBV10-2 TRBD1 - CASNDRKTGFNSPLHF TGCGCCAGCAATGATAGGAAGACAGGGTTTAATTCACCCCTCCACTTT
TRBJ1-3 TRBV2 - few CASGSSGNTIYF TGTGCCAGCGGGAGCTCTGGAAACACCATATATTTT
TRBJ2-7 TRBV7-2 - - CASSLERGPYEQYF TGTGCCAGCAGCTTAGAAAGGGGCCCGTACGAGCAGTACTTC
TRBJ1-1 TRBV7-2 - - CASSFWHADEAFF TGTGCCAGCAGCTTCTGGCATGCAGATGAAGCTTTCTTT
TRBJ1-5 TRBV28 - - CAITTGNSQPQHF TGTGCCATCACCACAGGGAACAGTCAGCCCCAGCATTTT
TRBJ1-1 TRBV2 TRBD1 - CASSATGGTEAFF TGTGCCAGCAGTGCGACAGGGGGGACTGAAGCTTTCTTT
TRBJ2-3 TRBV19 - - CACSGSTDTQYF TGTGCCTGCAGCGGATCCACAGATACGCAGTATTTT
TRBJ1-5 TRBV28 TRBD1 - CASRRGQGTFGQPQHF TGTGCCAGCAGGCGGGGACAGGGAACTTTTGGTCAGCCCCAGCATTTT
TRBJ2-7 TRBV5-4 - - CASSLGGSLNYEQYF TGTGCCAGCAGCTTGGGGGGCAGCCTTAACTACGAGCAGTACTTC
TRBJ1-2 TRBV10-3 TRBD1 - CATRQGFGYGYTF TGTGCCACAAGACAGGGGTTCGGCTATGGCTACACCTTC
TRBJ1-1 TRBV6-5 TRBD1 - CASSATGANTEAFF TGTGCCAGCAGCGCGACAGGGGCGAACACTGAAGCTTTCTTT
TRBJ2-7 TRBV30 - - CAWRRSHEQYF TGTGCCTGGAGGAGGTCTCACGAGCAGTACTTC
TRBJ1-2 TRBV6-1 - - CASSDGGTYGYTF TGTGCCAGCAGTGATGGAGGTACCTATGGCTACACCTTC
TRBJ2-7 TRBV5-1 - - CASSSQGYEQYF TGCGCCAGCAGCTCACAGGGTTACGAGCAGTACTTC
TRBJ1-2 TRBV7-9 - - CASSDATGYGYTF TGTGCCAGCAGCGATGCAACTGGTTATGGCTACACCTTC
TRBJ1-4 TRBV19 - - CASSIQGSNEKLFF TGTGCCAGTAGTATACAGGGGAGTAATGAAAAACTGTTTTTT
TRBJ2-1 TRBV15 TRBD2 - CATSRGLAGAGEQFF TGTGCCACCAGCAGGGGACTAGCGGGGGCGGGGGAGCAGTTCTTC
TRBJ1-1 TRBV15 - - CATSRGGGGTEAFF TGTGCCACCAGCAGGGGGGGCGGGGGCACTGAAGCTTTCTTT
TRBJ2-1 TRBV5-5 - once CASSLVSQFDEQFF TGTGCCAGCAGCTTGGTATCGCAGTTCGATGAGCAGTTCTTC
TRBJ2-3 TRBV19 TRBD1 - CASSIRGTGGATDTQYF TGTGCCAGTAGTATTAGGGGGACAGGGGGCGCGACAGATACGCAGTATTTT
TRBJ2-3 TRBV29-1 TRBD2 - CSVVGGGAPDTQYF TGCAGCGTTGTGGGCGGGGGGGCCCCAGATACGCAGTATTTT
TRBJ2-5 TRBV5-4 TRBD1 - CASNRGSEETQYF TGTGCCAGTAACAGGGGGTCGGAAGAGACCCAGTACTTC
TRBJ1-5 TRBV3-1/TRBV3-2 - - CASSSRGNEPQHF TGTGCCAGCAGCTCCAGGGGAAACGAGCCCCAGCATTTT
TRBJ1-5 TRBV15 - once CATSRGRGGGVEAQHF TGTGCCACCAGCAGGGGGAGGGGAGGTGGTGTCGAGGCCCAGCATTTT
TRBJ2-7 TRBV30 TRBD2 - CAWSGGQGGYEQYF TGTGCCTGGAGTGGCGGTCAGGGAGGGTACGAGCAGTACTTC
TRBJ1-1 TRBV14 - - CASSQAVGGTEAFF TGTGCCAGCAGCCAAGCGGTGGGGGGGACTGAAGCTTTCTTT
TRBJ2-5 TRBV2 - few CASNQRETQYF TGTGCCAGCAATCAGAGGGAGACCCAGTACTTC
TRBJ2-3 TRBV30 TRBD2 - CAWSVLFGLAGGRDTQYF TGTGCCTGGAGTGTACTTTTTGGACTAGCGGGGGGGAGGGATACGCAGTATTTT
TRBJ1-6 TRBV10-3 - - CAISGQGLPSPLHF TGTGCCATCAGTGGGCAGGGTTTACCTTCACCCCTCCACTTT
TRBJ1-4 TRBV6-6 - - CASRGGPYNEKLFF TGTGCCAGCAGGGGAGGCCCATACAATGAAAAACTGTTTTTT
TRBJ1-1 TRBV5-1 - - CASSPLGGMNTEAFF TGCGCCAGCAGCCCCCTGGGAGGGATGAACACTGAAGCTTTCTTT
TRBJ2-2 TRBV18 - once CASSPTGELFF TGTGCCAGCTCTCCGACCGGGGAGCTGTTTTTT
TRBJ1-1 TRBV5-4 - - CASSLGGQGVAFF TGTGCCAGCAGCTTGGGGGGGCAGGGAGTAGCTTTCTTT
TRBJ2-7 TRBV5-1 TRBD1 - CASSSRDRGEQYF TGCGCCAGCAGCTCCCGGGACAGGGGAGAGCAGTACTTC
TRBJ2-3 TRBV5-1 - - CASSSSPSTDTQYF TGCGCCAGCAGCTCTAGCCCTTCCACAGATACGCAGTATTTT
TRBJ2-7 TRBV4-2 - - CASSQDPMVSTGRRHEQYF TGTGCCAGCAGCCAAGATCCGATGGTTTCGACAGGACGTCGCCACGAGCAGTACTTC
TRBJ2-1 TRBV5-4 TRBD2 - CASSLELAGGYNEQFF TGTGCCAGCAGCTTGGAACTAGCGGGGGGATACAATGAGCAGTTCTTC
TRBJ1-2 TRBV7-9 TRBD1 - CASSYRGHGYTF TGTGCCAGCAGTTACAGGGGACATGGCTACACCTTC
TRBJ2-7 TRBV9 TRBD1 - CASSTRQGQGNEQYF TGTGCCAGCAGCACTAGACAGGGACAGGGTAACGAGCAGTACTTC
TRBJ1-5 TRBV6-5 - once CASSYRENNQPQHF TGTGCCAGCAGTTACAGGGAGAACAATCAGCCCCAGCATTTT
TRBJ2-3 TRBV9 TRBD2 - CASSVAGLAGTDTQYF TGTGCCAGCAGCGTAGCTGGACTAGCAGGGACAGATACGCAGTATTTT
TRBJ2-1 TRBV28 TRBD1 - CASRRDRYNEQFF TGTGCCAGCAGAAGGGACAGATACAATGAGCAGTTCTTC
TRBJ1-1 TRBV28 - - CASSLEARGEAFF TGTGCCAGCAGTTTAGAGGCACGAGGGGAAGCTTTCTTT